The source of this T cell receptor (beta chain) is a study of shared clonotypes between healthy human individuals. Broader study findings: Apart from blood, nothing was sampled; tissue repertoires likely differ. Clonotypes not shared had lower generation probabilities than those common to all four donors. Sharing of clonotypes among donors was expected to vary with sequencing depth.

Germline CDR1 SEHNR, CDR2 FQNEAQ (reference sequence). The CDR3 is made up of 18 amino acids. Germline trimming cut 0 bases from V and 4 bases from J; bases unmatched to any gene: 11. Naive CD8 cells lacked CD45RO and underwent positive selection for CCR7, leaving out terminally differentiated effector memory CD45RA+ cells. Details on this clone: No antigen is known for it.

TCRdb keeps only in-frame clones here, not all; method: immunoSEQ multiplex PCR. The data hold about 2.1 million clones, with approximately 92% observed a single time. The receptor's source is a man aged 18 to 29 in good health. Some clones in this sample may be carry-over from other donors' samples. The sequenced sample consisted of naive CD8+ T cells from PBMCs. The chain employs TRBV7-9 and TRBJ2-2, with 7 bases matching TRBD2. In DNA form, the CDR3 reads TGTGCCAGCAGCTTAGCGGCGTTAGGTACTAGCGCCACCGGGGAGCTGTTTTTT. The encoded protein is CASSLAALGTSATGELFF.